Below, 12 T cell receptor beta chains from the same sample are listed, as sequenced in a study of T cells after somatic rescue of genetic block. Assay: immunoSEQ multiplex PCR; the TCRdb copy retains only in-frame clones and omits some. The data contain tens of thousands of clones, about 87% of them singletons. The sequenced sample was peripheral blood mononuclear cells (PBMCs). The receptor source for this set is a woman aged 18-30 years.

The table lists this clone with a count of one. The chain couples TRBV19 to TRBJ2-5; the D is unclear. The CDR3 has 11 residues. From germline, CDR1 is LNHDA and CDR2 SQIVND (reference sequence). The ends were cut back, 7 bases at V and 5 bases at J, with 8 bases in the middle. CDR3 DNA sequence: TGTGCCAGTACGTCTAGTGAGACCCAGTACTTC. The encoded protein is CASTSSETQYF.

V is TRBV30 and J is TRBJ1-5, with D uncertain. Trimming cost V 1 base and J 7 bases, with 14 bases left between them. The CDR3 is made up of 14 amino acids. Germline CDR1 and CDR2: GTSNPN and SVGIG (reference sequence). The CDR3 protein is CAWSAQIGDQPQHF. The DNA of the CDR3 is TGTGCCTGGAGTGCCCAAATCGGAGACCAGCCCCAGCATTTT.

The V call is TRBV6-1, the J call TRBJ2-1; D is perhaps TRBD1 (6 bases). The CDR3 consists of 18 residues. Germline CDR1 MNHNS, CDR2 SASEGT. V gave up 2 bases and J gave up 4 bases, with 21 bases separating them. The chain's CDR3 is CASSESRTAQALYNEQFF. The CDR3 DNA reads TGTGCCAGCAGTGAATCGAGGACAGCGCAAGCATTATACAATGAGCAGTTCTTC.

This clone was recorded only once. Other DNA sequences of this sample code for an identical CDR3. CDR3 protein: CASSVASGTYEQYF. CDR3 in DNA: TGTGCCAGCAGCGTAGCCAGCGGGACCTACGAGCAGTACTTC. The chain recombines TRBV9 with TRBJ2-7, with 7 positions matching TRBD2. CDR1 and CDR2 (germline): SGDLS, YYNGEE. V was pared by 0 bases and J by 2 bases, with 2 bases of the junction left unmatched. The CDR3 has 14 amino acids.

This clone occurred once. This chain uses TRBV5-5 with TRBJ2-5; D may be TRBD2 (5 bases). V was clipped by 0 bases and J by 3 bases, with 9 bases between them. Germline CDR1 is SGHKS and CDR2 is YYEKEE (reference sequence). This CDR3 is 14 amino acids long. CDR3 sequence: CASSLEGSEETQYF. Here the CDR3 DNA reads TGTGCCAGCAGCTTGGAAGGTAGCGAAGAGACCCAGTACTTC.

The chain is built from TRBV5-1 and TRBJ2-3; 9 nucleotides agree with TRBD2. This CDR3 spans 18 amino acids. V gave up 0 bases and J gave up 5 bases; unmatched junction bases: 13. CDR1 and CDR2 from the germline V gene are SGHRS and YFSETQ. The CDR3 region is CASSLGLAGLSFGDTQYF. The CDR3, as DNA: TGCGCCAGCAGCTTGGGTCTAGCGGGACTGTCTTTCGGAGATACGCAGTATTTT.

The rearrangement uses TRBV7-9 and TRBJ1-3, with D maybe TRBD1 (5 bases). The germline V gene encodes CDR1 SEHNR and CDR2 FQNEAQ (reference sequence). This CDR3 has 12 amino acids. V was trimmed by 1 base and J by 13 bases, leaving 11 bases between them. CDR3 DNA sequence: TGTGCCAGCAGCTTAGTAGGGTCAGGGATATATTTT. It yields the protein CASSLVGSGIYF.

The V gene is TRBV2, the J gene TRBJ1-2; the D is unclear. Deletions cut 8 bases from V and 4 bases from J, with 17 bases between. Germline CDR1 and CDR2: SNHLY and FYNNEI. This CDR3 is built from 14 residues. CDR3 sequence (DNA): TGTGCCAGCGGGAGCGACGGAATCCTCTATGGCTACACCTTC. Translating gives CASGSDGILYGYTF.

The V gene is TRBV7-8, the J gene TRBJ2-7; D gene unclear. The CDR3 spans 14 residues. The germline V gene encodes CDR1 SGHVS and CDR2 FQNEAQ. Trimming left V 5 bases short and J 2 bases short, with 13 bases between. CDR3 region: CASSPSDNAYEQYF. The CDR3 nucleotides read TGTGCCAGCAGCCCCTCTGATAACGCCTACGAGCAGTACTTC.

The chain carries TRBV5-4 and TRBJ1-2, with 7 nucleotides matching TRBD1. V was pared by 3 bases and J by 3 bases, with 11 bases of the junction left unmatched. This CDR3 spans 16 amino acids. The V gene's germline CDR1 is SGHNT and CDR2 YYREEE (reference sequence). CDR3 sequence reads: CASSSGQLGLDYGYTF. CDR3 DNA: TGTGCCAGCAGCTCGGGACAGTTGGGACTAGACTATGGCTACACCTTC.

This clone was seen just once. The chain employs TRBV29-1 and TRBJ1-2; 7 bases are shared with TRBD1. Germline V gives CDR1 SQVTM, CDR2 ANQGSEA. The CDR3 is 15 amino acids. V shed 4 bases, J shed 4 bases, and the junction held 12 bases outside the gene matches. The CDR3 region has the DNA TGCAGCGTTGTAGACCTAGGGGGCTATATCTATGGCTACACCTTC. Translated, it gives CSVVDLGGYIYGYTF.

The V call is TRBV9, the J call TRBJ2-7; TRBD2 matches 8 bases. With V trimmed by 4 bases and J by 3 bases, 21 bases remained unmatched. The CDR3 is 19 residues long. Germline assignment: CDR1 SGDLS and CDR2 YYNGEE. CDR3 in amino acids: CASSPITLSGGRPNYEQYF. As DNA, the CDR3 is TGTGCCAGCAGCCCCATCACACTGAGTGGCGGGAGGCCCAACTACGAGCAGTACTTC.